Here is one TCR beta chain with its context. Its antigen is still unknown. Per the germline V gene, CDR1 is SQVTM and CDR2 is ANQGSEA. The length of the CDR3 is 13 residues. Trimming pared 8 bases from V and 1 base from J, leaving 15 bases between. This entry is derived from a study of blood T cells in healthy people across ages. Study as a whole: About one barcoded TCR beta cDNA was captured per two T cells.

Through a sample-barcoded 5' primer and a J-beta primer mix, a second PCR was run for roughly 6 to 12 cycles. A tag from a template-switch adaptor with 12 random nucleotides marked each cDNA molecule. Via MiXCR, TCRdb re-called the 5' RACE reads, giving one row per CDR3 protein. In the table there are hundreds of thousands of distinct CDR3 sequences, around 48% of which are singletons. Study results and limitations: With donor CMV status unknown, expanded clonotype changes were possibly confounded.

The sequenced material came from blood. The chain employs TRBV29-1 and TRBJ2-7, with a tentative D call TRBD1 (5 bases). This TCR came from a young man in good health. In DNA, the CDR3 is TGCAGCCTCAGGGCAGCCCATTCCTACGAGCAGTACTTC. It is translated as CSLRAAHSYEQYF.